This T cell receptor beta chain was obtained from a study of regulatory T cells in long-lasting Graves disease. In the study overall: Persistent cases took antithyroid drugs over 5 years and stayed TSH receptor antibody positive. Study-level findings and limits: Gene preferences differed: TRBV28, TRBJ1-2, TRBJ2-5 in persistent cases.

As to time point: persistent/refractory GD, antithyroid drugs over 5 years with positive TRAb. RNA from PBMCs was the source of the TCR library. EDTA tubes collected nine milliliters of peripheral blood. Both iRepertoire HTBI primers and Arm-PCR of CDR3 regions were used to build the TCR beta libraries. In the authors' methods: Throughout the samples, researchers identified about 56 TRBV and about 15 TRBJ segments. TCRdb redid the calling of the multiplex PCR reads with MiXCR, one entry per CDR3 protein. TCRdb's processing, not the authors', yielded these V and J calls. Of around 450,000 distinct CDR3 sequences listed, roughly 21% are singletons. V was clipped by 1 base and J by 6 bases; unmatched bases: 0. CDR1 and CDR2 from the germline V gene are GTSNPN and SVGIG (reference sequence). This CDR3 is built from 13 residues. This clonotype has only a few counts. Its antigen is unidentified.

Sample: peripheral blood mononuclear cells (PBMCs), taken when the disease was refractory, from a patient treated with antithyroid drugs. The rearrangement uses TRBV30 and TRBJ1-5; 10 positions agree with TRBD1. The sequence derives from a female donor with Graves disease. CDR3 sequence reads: CAWSGTGGQPQHF. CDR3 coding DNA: TGTGCCTGGAGTGGGACAGGGGGTCAGCCCCAGCATTTT. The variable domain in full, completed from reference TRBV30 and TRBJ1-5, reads SQTIHQWPATLVQPVGSPLSLECTVEGTSNPNLYWYRQAAGRGLQLLFYSVGIGQISSEVPQNLSASRPQDRQFILSSKKLLLSDSGFYLCAWSGTGGQPQHFGDGTRLSIL.